This passage covers 26 T cell receptor beta chains from one sample sequenced in a study of beta chain features in type 1 diabetes (dated by TCRdb to the late 2010s). The paper's findings and limits, for the study overall: In all four CD4+ subsets, TCRB CDR3 length was moderately but significantly shorter in type 1 diabetes patients.

The library was built by means of the immunoSEQ multiplex PCR assay. The entire amount of isolated RNA was reverse transcribed using the High Capacity cDNA Reverse Transcription Kit, so the sequenced TCRB transcripts were expressed ones. This is the immuneACCESS table as TCRdb keeps it, with only in-frame sequences that have V and J called. A part of the clones is gone; compared with another copy, unresolved V genes explain less than half, and the rest is unexplained. Counted in this sample were some 370,000 clones; 9.6% of them appeared once. 0.45% to 0.65% of the sample is in the top ten clones. Which antigens these TCRs recognize remains unknown. The sequencing sample was made of central memory CD4+ T cells from blood. The receptors here all came from a man aged 30 to 39 with type 1 diabetes.

This clone turned up a few times. This chain uses TRBV29-1 with TRBJ1-2; perhaps TRBD1 as D (6 bases). V lost 6 bases and J 8 bases, leaving 13 bases between the germline ends. Germline CDR1 SQVTM, CDR2 ANQGSEA. The CDR3 runs to 11 residues. The CDR3 coding sequence is TGCAGCGTGGGGCGGGACATGGGCTACACCTTC. Translating gives CSVGRDMGYTF.

This clone has just a few counts. The chain carries TRBV6-5 and TRBJ1-1, with D maybe TRBD1 (6 bases). V was clipped by 0 bases and J by 3 bases, with 11 bases between them. Germline-derived CDR1 and CDR2 are MNHEY and SVGAGI. The CDR3 covers 15 residues. As DNA, the CDR3 is TGTGCCAGCAGTTACTCGAACGGGGGCCACACTGAAGCTTTCTTT. Protein: CASSYSNGGHTEAFF.

This clone was counted many times. V and J are TRBV29-1 and TRBJ2-2; 7 nucleotides agree with TRBD1. The CDR3 has 17 residues. After removal of 6 bases from V and 0 bases from J, the junction contained 13 bases not matched to a gene. The V gene's germline CDR1 is SQVTM and CDR2 ANQGSEA. The CDR3 region has the DNA TGCAGCGTCCAGAGTGGGGCGACAGGGACGAACACCGGGGAGCTGTTTTTT. As protein: CSVQSGATGTNTGELFF.

This rearrangement joins TRBV18 to TRBJ1-1; D gene uncertain. Germline V lookup: CDR1 KGHSH, CDR2 LQKENI. V was clipped by 8 bases and J by 0 bases, with 7 bases between them. The CDR3 contains 12 residues. The CDR3 DNA is TGTGCCAGCCTCCGCATGAACACTGAAGCTTTCTTT. Protein: CASLRMNTEAFF. The full variable domain, in which reference TRBV18 and TRBJ1-1 provide the parts outside the CDR3, is NAGVMQNPRHLVRRRGQEARLRCSPMKGHSHVYWYRQLPEEGLKFMVYLQKENIIDESGMPKERFSAEFPKEGPSILRIQQVVRGDSAAYFCASLRMNTEAFFGQGTRLTVV.

There are a few counts of this clone. The V and J genes are TRBV7-2 and TRBJ2-5; 11 bases align to TRBD2. The germline V gene encodes CDR1 SGHTA and CDR2 FQGNSA. V dropped 5 bases and J dropped 3; count of bases not matched to a gene: 5. The CDR3 is made up of 15 amino acids. CDR3: CASSHRGLAEETQYF. In DNA, the CDR3 is TGTGCCAGCAGCCACCGGGGACTAGCGGAAGAGACCCAGTACTTC. The entire variable domain, with the rest obtained from reference TRBV7-2 and TRBJ2-5, is as follows: GAGVSQSPSNKVTEKGKDVELRCDPISGHTALYWYRQSLGQGLEFLIYFQGNSAPDKSGLPSDRFSAERTGGSVSTLTIQRTQQEDSAVYLCASSHRGLAEETQYFGPGTRLLVL.

V is TRBV7-3 and J is TRBJ1-1; 7 bases agree with TRBD1. The CDR3 sequence is 13 residues long. The germline gives CDR1 SGHTA, CDR2 FQGTGA. Trimming removed 4 bases from V and 1 base from J; junction bases left unmatched: 0. The CDR3 bases are TGTGCCAGCAGCTCAGGGGGGAACACTGAAGCTTTCTTT. Translated: CASSSGGNTEAFF. Drawing the rest from reference TRBV7-3 and TRBJ1-1, the complete variable domain is GAGVSQTPSNKVTEKGKYVELRCDPISGHTALYWYRQSLGQGPEFLIYFQGTGAADDSGLPNDRFFAVRPEGSVSTLKIQRTERGDSAVYLCASSSGGNTEAFFGQGTRLTVV.

This clone has only a few counts. The chain is built from TRBV6-6 and TRBJ1-5; TRBD1 aligns across 7 bases. V was pared by 4 bases and J by 1 base, with 4 bases of the junction left unmatched. There are 15 residues in the CDR3. CDR1 and CDR2 from the germline V gene are MNHNY and SVGAGI (reference sequence). The CDR3 spells CASSSTGASNQPQHF. In DNA form, the CDR3 reads TGTGCCAGCAGTTCCACAGGGGCAAGCAATCAGCCCCAGCATTTT.

This clone was found a few times. The chain links TRBV5-4 to TRBJ1-1; D is uncertain. This CDR3 spans 13 amino acids. V was clipped by 5 bases and J by 1 base, with 9 bases between them. Germline V gene data show CDR1 as SGHNT and CDR2 as YYREEE (reference sequence). The CDR3: CASRGKENTEAFF. The CDR3 DNA sequence: TGTGCCAGCAGGGGCAAAGAGAACACTGAAGCTTTCTTT.

This clone was seen only a few times. The rearrangement joins TRBV27 to TRBJ1-1, with TRBD1 as a possible D gene (5 bases). The germline V gene encodes CDR1 MNHEY and CDR2 SMNVEV (reference sequence). CDR3 length: 15 amino acids. V was clipped by 7 bases and J by 0 bases, with 15 bases between them. The CDR3 sequence is CASTQRAGLNTEAFF. The CDR3 nucleotides read TGTGCCAGCACCCAACGGGCGGGACTGAACACTGAAGCTTTCTTT.

The table lists this clone with many counts. The chain combines TRBV7-9 with TRBJ2-1, with no clear D. CDR1 is SEHNR and CDR2 is FQNEAQ in the germline V gene (reference sequence). The CDR3 totals 15 residues. V was trimmed by 5 bases and J by 0 bases, leaving 11 bases between them. For the CDR3, the DNA is TGTGCCAGCAGCCCAGTCCAGGACTCCTACAATGAGCAGTTCTTC. This gives the protein CASSPVQDSYNEQFF.

The CDR3 spells CASSFLAGGTETQYF. CDR3 bases: TGTGCCAGCAGTTTCTTGGCAGGGGGCACAGAGACCCAGTACTTC. V is TRBV28 and J is TRBJ2-5, with 8 bases identical to TRBD1. CDR3 length: 15 residues. The trim removed 3 bases at V and 4 bases at J, leaving 7 bases unmatched. CDR1 is MDHEN and CDR2 is SYDVKM in the germline V gene.

The chain uses TRBV15 and TRBJ2-7; D is unresolved. Trimming shortened V by 0 bases and J by 4 bases, and 4 bases separated the two germline ends. The CDR3 spans 12 residues. The germline V gene has CDR1 LNHNV and CDR2 YYDKDF (reference sequence). CDR3 residues: CATSRDGYEQYF. Written as DNA, the CDR3 is TGTGCCACCAGCAGAGATGGGTACGAGCAGTACTTC. Complete variable domain (other parts from reference TRBV15 and TRBJ2-7): DAMVIQNPRYQVTQFGKPVTLSCSQTLNHNVMYWYQQKSSQAPKLLFHYYDKDFNNEADTPDNFQSRRPNTSFCFLDIRSPGLGDTAMYLCATSRDGYEQYFGPGTRLTVT.

The table lists this clone with a few counts. The J gene is TRBJ2-7, the V gene TRBV18; D ambiguous. V lost 2 bases and J 6 bases, leaving 8 bases between the germline ends. The CDR3 length is 12 residues. Germline V CDR1 and CDR2: KGHSH, LQKENI. The CDR3 nucleotides read TGTGCCAGCTCACCAGGGATGGGCGAGCAGTACTTC. This encodes CASSPGMGEQYF.

In its sample, this clone was seen a few times. V gene TRBV21-1 combines with J gene TRBJ1-5; TRBD1 was called by the table and not checked on the DNA. TRBV21-1 is a pseudogene locus. CDR3 length: 18 residues. The CDR3 loop is CASTITIDRLGGNQPQHF. The CDR3 nucleotides are TGTGCCAGCACCATTACTATAGACAGGCTAGGGGGCAATCAGCCCCAGCATTTT.

The J gene is TRBJ1-5, the V gene TRBV7-9; D is uncertain. V was pared by 2 bases and J by 5 bases, with 4 bases between. Germline loops: CDR1 SEHNR, CDR2 FQNEAQ (reference sequence). The CDR3 totals 12 residues. CDR3 amino acids: CASSLFDQPQHF. In nucleotides, the CDR3 is TGTGCCAGCAGCTTATTCGATCAGCCCCAGCATTTT.

This clone was seen more than once but under ten times. The chain uses TRBV6-1 and TRBJ2-7; D not certain. The CDR3 spans 14 residues. Deletions cut 1 base from V and 4 bases from J, with 11 bases between. CDR1 and CDR2 from the germline V gene are MNHNS and SASEGT. CDR3 region: CASSEGSSLYEQYF. The CDR3 DNA is TGTGCCAGCAGTGAAGGAAGTAGCTTGTACGAGCAGTACTTC.

This clone was seen only a few times. The CDR3 protein is CASRPSGSSYEQYF. CDR3 in DNA: TGTGCCAGCAGGCCCTCCGGGTCCTCCTACGAGCAGTACTTC. V is TRBV6-1 and J is TRBJ2-7; D uncertain. With 6 bases removed from V and 0 bases from J, the gap between germline ends came to 12 bases. This CDR3 spans 14 amino acids. CDR1 is MNHNS and CDR2 is SASEGT in the germline V gene.

The rearrangement joins TRBV19 to TRBJ2-5; D call uncertain. Looked up from germline, CDR1 is LNHDA and CDR2 is SQIVND (reference sequence). Trimming left V 5 bases short and J 4 bases short, with 11 bases between. The CDR3 contains 13 residues. CDR3 loop: CASSPSGPETQYF. The CDR3 DNA sequence: TGTGCCAGTAGTCCCTCCGGCCCAGAGACCCAGTACTTC.

This chain links TRBV7-9 with TRBJ2-7; possible D gene TRBD1, 7 bases. The CDR3 has 15 residues. The germline CDR1 and CDR2 sequences are SEHNR and FQNEAQ (reference sequence). Trimming stripped 4 bases from V and 1 base from J, with 14 bases between. CDR3 protein: CASSSRDSLSYEQYF. The CDR3 nucleotides are TGTGCCAGCAGCTCGCGGGACAGTCTATCCTACGAGCAGTACTTC. Combining the CDR3 with reference TRBV7-9 and TRBJ2-7 gives the whole variable domain DTGVSQNPRHKITKRGQNVTFRCDPISEHNRLYWYRQTLGQGPEFLTYFQNEAQLEKSRLLSDRFSAERPKGSFSTLEIQRTEQGDSAMYLCASSSRDSLSYEQYFGPGTRLTVT.

This clone showed up just a few times. The chain combines TRBV5-1 with TRBJ2-5, with 8 bases identical to TRBD2. The CDR3 length is 17 residues. J gave up 2 bases and V 1 base, and 10 bases lay outside the gene matches. Germline V gene sequence: CDR1 SGHRS, CDR2 YFSETQ. CDR3 in DNA: TGCGCCAGCAGCTTGAGGTGGCCTAGCGGGCAACAAGAGACCCAGTACTTC. Translating it yields CASSLRWPSGQQETQYF.

The V call is TRBV7-4, the J call TRBJ2-6; D unclear. V gave up 1 base and J gave up 3 bases, with 7 bases separating them. CDR1 is SGHVT and CDR2 is SQSDAQ in the germline V gene. CDR3 length: 15 residues. For the CDR3, the DNA is TGTGCCAGCAGCTTAGTCGAAGGTGGGGCCAACGTCCTGACTTTC. The encoded protein is CASSLVEGGANVLTF.

The V and J genes are TRBV18 and TRBJ2-2; D is unclear. The V end was cut by 2 bases, the J end by 3 bases, with 10 bases between. CDR1 is KGHSH and CDR2 is LQKENI in the germline V gene. This CDR3 region has 15 residues. CDR3 nucleotides: TGTGCCAGCTCACCAGTAGGACCATACACCGGGGAGCTGTTTTTT. As protein: CASSPVGPYTGELFF.

This clone was found many times. J is TRBJ2-6 and V is TRBV4-1; D unclear. The V gene lost 1 base and the J gene lost 4 bases, with 5 bases spanning the gap. This CDR3 comprises 14 residues. The germline V gene has CDR1 MGHRA and CDR2 YSYEKL. CDR3 nucleotide sequence: TGCGCCAGCAGCCAAGTACGGGGGGCCAACGTCCTGACTTTC. This translates into CASSQVRGANVLTF.

This clone has ten or more counts. This CDR3 reads CATSQGGAYGYTF. In DNA, the CDR3 is TGTGCCACCAGCCAGGGGGGAGCCTATGGCTACACCTTC. The J gene is TRBJ1-2, the V gene TRBV6-5, with 7 bases fitting TRBD1. This CDR3 comprises 13 residues. Losses at the gene ends were 10 bases for V and 4 bases for J; bases not matched to a gene: 9. Germline assignment: CDR1 MNHEY and CDR2 SVGAGI.

The table lists this clone with a few counts. The chain has TRBV10-3 and TRBJ2-7, with TRBD1 matching over 9 bases. CDR1 is ENHRY, CDR2 SYGVKD, per germline. Trimming removed 6 bases from V and 4 bases from J; junction bases left unmatched: 4. The length of the CDR3 is 13 residues. CDR3 in amino acids: CAIRLTGGYEQYF. The CDR3 region has the DNA TGTGCCATCAGGTTGACAGGGGGATACGAGCAGTACTTC.

Points on this clone: The junction differs from germline at one of its ends, possibly a read error. Different DNA sequences within this sample yield the same CDR3. The V gene is TRBV7-9, the J gene TRBJ2-3, with no clear D. Germline V gene sequence: CDR1 SEHNR, CDR2 FQNEAQ (reference sequence). The CDR3 is 12 amino acids. The chain's CDR3 is CASSLVGDTQYF. In DNA form, the CDR3 reads TGTGCCAGCAGTTTAGTGGGAGATACGCAGTATTTT.